This T cell receptor (beta chain) was documented in a study of blood T cells in healthy people across ages (dated by TCRdb to about 2015). For the wider study: In model experiments, template switching captured about one uniquely barcoded TCR beta cDNA molecule for every two T cells. Age-related changes in TCR beta repertoire diversity were measured in the study by deep sequencing normalized with unique cDNA molecular identifiers. The donors were divided into four age groups: young (average around 16 years), middle-aged (approximately 42), aged (approximately 62) and long-lived (about 79). To avoid experimental bias, donors of different ages were distributed randomly across sequencing lanes. Two additional independent replicas of 1 million unique cDNA reads from the same blood draw were analyzed for two donors (one aged 18 to 30 and one aged 80 or older). What the work shows at the level of the full study, not this receptor alone: There was a strong correlation between observed TCR beta diversity and the percentage of naive T cells measured by flow cytometry. Donor CMV infection status was unknown, potentially confounding age-related changes in expanded clonotypes. Bulk unsorted PBMC profiling prevented conclusive comparison of naive and antigen-experienced compartments. Estimates of total diversity from one million sequenced T cells were regarded as lower bounds and underestimates. Compared with the aged group, the long-lived group had more naive CD4+ T cells, fewer expanded clones and increased TCR diversity, a pattern suggesting age selection. Observed TCR beta diversity per million T cells fell roughly linearly with age, and a significant reduction was already apparent by age around 40.

This clonotype was counted a few times. Its antigen has not been determined. Per-base quality was not reported, and no clone a single base away is much larger than it. The library was generated by 5' RACE. Sequencing was carried out with an Illumina HiSeq 2500. A second roughly 7 to 12 cycle PCR used a sample-barcoded 5' primer and a J-beta primer mix. Each TCR beta cDNA molecule received a unique molecular identifier from a template-switch 5' adaptor carrying 12 random nucleotides. Each sample yielded at least 2.5 million CDR3-containing paired-end reads. The Mint cDNA synthesis kit, primed by a TRBC-specific oligonucleotide, was used to synthesize first-strand cDNA from all RNA. After uracil-DNA glycosylase treatment, a first 18-cycle PCR used universal primers M1SS and BC2_uni_R on all cDNA. As for the original processing: Normalization of each sample was performed by random selection of 1 million high-quality reads, each carrying a distinct molecular identifier. Instead of being binned into consensus sequences, reads with shared molecular identifiers were discarded. CDR3 identification, clonotype clustering and error correction used MiTCR with a Q25 quality threshold and the strictest error-elimination algorithm. A nonparametric unseen species model with Euler transformation was used to estimate lower-bound total TCR beta diversity. TCRdb handled the public reads itself, with Q25 trimming in fastp and clone calling in MiXCR, and kept productive beta chains. Identical CDR3 protein sequences are pooled into one entry, listed with their most common genes and DNA. TCRdb assigned the V and J calls; the authors' analysis was not used. Here the sample has hundreds of thousands of distinct CDR3 sequences; just over 55% occur a single time. Around 24% of the sample comes from the top ten.

Systemically healthy Caucasian individuals from Russia, some 38 in total and aged 6 to 90 years, were included as donors. Around 10 milliliters of peripheral blood were collected from each donor into EDTA-treated Vacutainer tubes. Ficoll-Paque density-gradient centrifugation was used to isolate PBMCs, with at least 6.5 million obtained per sample. Total RNA, at least 5.5 micrograms per sample, was extracted from PBMCs with Trizol reagent. For every donor, an aliquot of PBMCs went through flow cytometry to measure the percentages of naive CD45RAhigh/CD27high T cells. The specimen was blood. The receptor was isolated from a man aged 35-49 years in good health.

This receptor has the CDR3 CASGSLSGNTDTQYF. The nucleotides are TGTGCCAGCGGATCCCTGAGCGGGAACACAGATACGCAGTATTTT. The chain employs TRBV7-2 and TRBJ2-3, with 7 central nucleotides matching TRBD2. Trimming takes 8 bases off V and 2 bases off J; junction bases not matched to a gene: 10. CDR1 and CDR2, looked up from the germline V gene, are SGHTA and FQGNSA. The CDR3 sequence holds 15 residues, the cysteine and phenylalanine included. Only CDR3 DNA is held: 45 bases, read in frame from base 1.